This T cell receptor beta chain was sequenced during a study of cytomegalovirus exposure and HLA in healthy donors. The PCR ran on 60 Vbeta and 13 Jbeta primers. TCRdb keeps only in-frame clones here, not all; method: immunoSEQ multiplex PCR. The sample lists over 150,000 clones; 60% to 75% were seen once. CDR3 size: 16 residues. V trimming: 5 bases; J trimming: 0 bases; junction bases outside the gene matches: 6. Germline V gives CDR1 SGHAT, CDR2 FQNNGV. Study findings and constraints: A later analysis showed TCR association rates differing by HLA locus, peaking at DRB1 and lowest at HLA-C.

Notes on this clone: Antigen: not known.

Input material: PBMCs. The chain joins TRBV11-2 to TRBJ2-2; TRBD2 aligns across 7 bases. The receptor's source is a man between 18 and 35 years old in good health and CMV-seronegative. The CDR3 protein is CASSPLRGTNTGELFF. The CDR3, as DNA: TGTGCCAGCAGCCCATTGCGGGGGACGAACACCGGGGAGCTGTTTTTT.